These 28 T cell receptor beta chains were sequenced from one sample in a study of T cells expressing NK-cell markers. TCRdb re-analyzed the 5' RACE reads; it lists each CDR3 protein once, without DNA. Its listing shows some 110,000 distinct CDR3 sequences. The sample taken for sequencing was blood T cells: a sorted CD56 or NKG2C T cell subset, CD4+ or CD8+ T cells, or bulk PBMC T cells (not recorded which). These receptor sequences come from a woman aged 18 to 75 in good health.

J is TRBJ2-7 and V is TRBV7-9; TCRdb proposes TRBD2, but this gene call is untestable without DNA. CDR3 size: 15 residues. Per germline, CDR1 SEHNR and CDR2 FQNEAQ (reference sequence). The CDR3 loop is CASSLGDSVTYEQYF.

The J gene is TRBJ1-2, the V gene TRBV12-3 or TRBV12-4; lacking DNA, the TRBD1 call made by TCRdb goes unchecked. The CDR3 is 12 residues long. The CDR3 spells CASRQGENGYTF.

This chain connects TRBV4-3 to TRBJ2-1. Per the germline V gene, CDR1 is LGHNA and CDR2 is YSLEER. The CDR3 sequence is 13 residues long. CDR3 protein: CASSHDSHNEQFF.

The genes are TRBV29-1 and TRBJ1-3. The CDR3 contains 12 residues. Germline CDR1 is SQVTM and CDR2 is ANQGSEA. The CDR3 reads CSVGGVGNTIYF.

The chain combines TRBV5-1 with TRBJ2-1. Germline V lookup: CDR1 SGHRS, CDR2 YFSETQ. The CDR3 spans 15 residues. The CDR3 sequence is CASSLEVTDYNEQFF.

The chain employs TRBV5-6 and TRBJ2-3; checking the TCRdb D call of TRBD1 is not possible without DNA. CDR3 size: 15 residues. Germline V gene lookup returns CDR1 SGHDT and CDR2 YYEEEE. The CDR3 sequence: CASSFGSSSTDTQYF.

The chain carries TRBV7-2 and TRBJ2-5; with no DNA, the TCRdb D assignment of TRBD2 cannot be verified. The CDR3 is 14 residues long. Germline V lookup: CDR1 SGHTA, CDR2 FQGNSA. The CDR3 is CASRGGLAGETQYF.

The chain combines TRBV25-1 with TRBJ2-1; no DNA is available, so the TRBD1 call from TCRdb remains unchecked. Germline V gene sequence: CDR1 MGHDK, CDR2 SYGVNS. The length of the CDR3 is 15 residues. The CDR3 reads CASSRDRGFYNEQFF.

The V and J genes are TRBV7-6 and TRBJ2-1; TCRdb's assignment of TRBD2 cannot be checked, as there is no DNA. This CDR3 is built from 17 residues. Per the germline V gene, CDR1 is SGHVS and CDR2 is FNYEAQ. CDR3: CASSLSREGPSYNEQFF.

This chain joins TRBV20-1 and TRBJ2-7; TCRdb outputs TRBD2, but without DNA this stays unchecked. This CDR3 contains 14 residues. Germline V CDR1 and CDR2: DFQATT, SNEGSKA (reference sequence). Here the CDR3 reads CSARVAGTPYEQYF.

This CDR3 reads CASSLGTGTYEQYF. This chain connects TRBV7-7 to TRBJ2-7; TCRdb reports TRBD1, a call that lacks DNA to check it against. Per the germline V gene, CDR1 is SSHAT and CDR2 is FNYEAQ (reference sequence). The CDR3 is 14 residues long.

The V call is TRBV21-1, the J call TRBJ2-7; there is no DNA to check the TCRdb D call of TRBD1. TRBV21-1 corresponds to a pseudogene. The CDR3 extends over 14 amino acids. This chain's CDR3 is CAGYRGTRPYEQYF.

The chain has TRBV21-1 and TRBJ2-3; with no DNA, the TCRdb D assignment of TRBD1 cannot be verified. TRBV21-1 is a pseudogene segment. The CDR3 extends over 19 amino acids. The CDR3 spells CASSNVPIDRGASTDTQYF.

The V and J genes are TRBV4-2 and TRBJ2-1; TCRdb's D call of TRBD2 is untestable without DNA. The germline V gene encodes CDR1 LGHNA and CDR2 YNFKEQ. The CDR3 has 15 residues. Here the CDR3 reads CASSLGGTSANEQFF.

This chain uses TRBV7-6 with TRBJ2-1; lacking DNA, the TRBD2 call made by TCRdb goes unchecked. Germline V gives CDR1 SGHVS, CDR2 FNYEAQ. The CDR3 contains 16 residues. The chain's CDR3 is CASSLGLATPYNEQFF.

The CDR3 reads CASSLGYGGANVLTF. The chain has TRBV12-3 or TRBV12-4 and TRBJ2-6. This CDR3 is built from 15 residues.

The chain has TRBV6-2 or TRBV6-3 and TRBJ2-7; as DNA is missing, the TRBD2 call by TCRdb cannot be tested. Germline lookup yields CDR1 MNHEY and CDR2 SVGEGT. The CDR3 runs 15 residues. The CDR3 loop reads CASRELAGGLYEQYF.

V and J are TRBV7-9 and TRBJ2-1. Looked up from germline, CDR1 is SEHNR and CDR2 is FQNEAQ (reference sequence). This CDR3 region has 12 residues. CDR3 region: CASSLAVDEQFF.

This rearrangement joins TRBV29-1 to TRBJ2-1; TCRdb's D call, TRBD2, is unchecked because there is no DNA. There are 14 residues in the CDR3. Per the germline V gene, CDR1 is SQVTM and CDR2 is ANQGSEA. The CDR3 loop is CSVVGLALSIEQFF.

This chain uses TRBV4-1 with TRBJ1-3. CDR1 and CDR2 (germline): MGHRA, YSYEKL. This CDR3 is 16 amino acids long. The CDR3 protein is CASSQDGQGSGNTIYF.

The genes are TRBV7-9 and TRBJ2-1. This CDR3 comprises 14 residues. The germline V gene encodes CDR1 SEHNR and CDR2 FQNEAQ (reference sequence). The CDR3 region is CADRWGGSYNEQFF.

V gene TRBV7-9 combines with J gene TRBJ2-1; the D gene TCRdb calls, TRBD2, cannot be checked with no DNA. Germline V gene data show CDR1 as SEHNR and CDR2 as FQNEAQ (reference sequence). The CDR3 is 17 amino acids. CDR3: CASSLVPSGRAGNEQFF.

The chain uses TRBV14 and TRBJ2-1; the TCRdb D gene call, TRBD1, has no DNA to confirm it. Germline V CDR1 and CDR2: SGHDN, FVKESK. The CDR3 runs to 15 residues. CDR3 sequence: CASSQGASDYNEQFF.

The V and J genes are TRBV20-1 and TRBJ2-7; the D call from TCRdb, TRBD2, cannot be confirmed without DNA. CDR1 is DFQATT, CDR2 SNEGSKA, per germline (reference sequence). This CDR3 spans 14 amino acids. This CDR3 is CSARAARSSYEQYF.

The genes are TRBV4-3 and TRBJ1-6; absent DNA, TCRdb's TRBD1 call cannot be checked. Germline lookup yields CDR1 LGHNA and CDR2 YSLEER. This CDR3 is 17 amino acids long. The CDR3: CASSQDIGAQANSPLHF.

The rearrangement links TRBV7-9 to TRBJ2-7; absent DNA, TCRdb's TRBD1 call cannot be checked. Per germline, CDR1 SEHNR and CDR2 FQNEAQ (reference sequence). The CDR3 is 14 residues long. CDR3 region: CASTGQGSIYEQYF. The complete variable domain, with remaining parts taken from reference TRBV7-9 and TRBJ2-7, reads DTGVSQNPRHKITKRGQNVTFRCDPISEHNRLYWYRQTLGQGPEFLTYFQNEAQLEKSRLLSDRFSAERPKGSFSTLEIQRTEQGDSAMYLCASTGQGSIYEQYFGPGTRLTVT.

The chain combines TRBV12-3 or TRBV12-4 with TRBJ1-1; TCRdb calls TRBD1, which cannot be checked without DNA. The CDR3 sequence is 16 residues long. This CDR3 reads CASSEAPTGLNTEAFF.

The CDR3 is CACQQGNTEAFF. The chain employs TRBV30 and TRBJ1-1; with no DNA, the TCRdb D assignment of TRBD1 cannot be verified. The CDR3 covers 12 residues. The germline gives CDR1 GTSNPN, CDR2 SVGIG (reference sequence).